Each of the 28 T cell receptor beta chains below was sequenced from the same sample in a study of OX40 agonist ivuxolimab in advanced cancers. Receptors were amplified or captured by the immunoSEQ multiplex PCR assay. TCRdb obtained this table from immuneACCESS and retained in-frame rearrangements with V and J assigned. These tables miss some clones; where compared with another copy, unresolved V genes account for less than half of the shortfall, and the remainder is unexplained. The sample has about 110,000 clones on record, 75% to 95% of them singletons. The top ten constitute about 0.67% of the sample. Here the sequenced sample was CD4+ or CD8+ T cells sorted from blood, taken in a trial of the OX40 agonist ivuxolimab. These receptors were collected from an adult with an advanced solid tumor such as melanoma, head and neck, liver or kidney cancer.

The chain is built from TRBV5-4 and TRBJ1-2, with D perhaps TRBD1 (6 bases). Germline CDR1 is SGHNT and CDR2 is YYREEE (reference sequence). CDR3 length: 18 amino acids. Trimming removed 5 bases from V and 4 bases from J, with 27 bases in between. The CDR3: CASRETGTSLGGSYGYTF. The CDR3 bases are TGTGCCAGCAGGGAGACCGGGACATCCCTCGGGGGTTCCTATGGCTACACCTTC.

The rearrangement links TRBV7-9 to TRBJ2-2; the D gene could be TRBD1 or TRBD2 (5 bases each). V was trimmed by 8 bases and J by 0 bases, leaving 10 bases between them. The germline gives CDR1 SEHNR, CDR2 FQNEAQ (reference sequence). This CDR3 comprises 14 residues. CDR3 loop: CASLQGANTGELFF. In nucleotides, the CDR3 is TGTGCCAGCCTCCAGGGAGCGAACACCGGGGAGCTGTTTTTT.

A few counts support this clone. The chain is built from TRBV30 and TRBJ1-6, with D perhaps TRBD1 (6 bases). This CDR3 region has 14 residues. Trimming cost V 6 bases and J 6 bases, with 15 bases left between them. CDR1 GTSNPN and CDR2 SVGIG come from the germline V gene (reference sequence). The CDR3 protein is CACQPGTTNSPLHF. The CDR3 DNA reads TGTGCCTGCCAACCCGGGACAACTAATTCACCCCTCCACTTT.

V usage is TRBV9 and J usage is TRBJ1-4; D uncertain. This CDR3 region has 14 residues. Germline V gene sequence: CDR1 SGDLS, CDR2 YYNGEE. Deletions cut 3 bases from V and 0 bases from J, with 6 bases between. CDR3 sequence reads: CASSDKATNEKLFF. The CDR3 coding sequence is TGTGCCAGCAGCGACAAAGCAACTAATGAAAAACTGTTTTTT.

V and J are TRBV2 and TRBJ1-2; D ambiguous. Germline values: CDR1 SNHLY, CDR2 FYNNEI. This CDR3 is built from 15 residues. Trimming shortened V by 3 bases and J by 0 bases, and 11 bases separated the two germline ends. The CDR3 DNA is TGTGCCAGCAGTGAGTGGCAGGCCTCTAACTATGGCTACACCTTC. Its translation: CASSEWQASNYGYTF.

CDR3 protein: CASSLISGGWTGPSPTTGELFF. The CDR3, as DNA: TGTGCCAGCAGTTTAATCTCGGGTGGGTGGACAGGGCCCAGTCCAACCACCGGGGAGCTGTTTTTT. The chain uses TRBV28 and TRBJ2-2; 8 nucleotides align to TRBD1. Per germline, CDR1 MDHEN and CDR2 SYDVKM. The CDR3 spans 22 residues. The trim removed 2 bases at V and 4 bases at J, leaving 24 bases unmatched.

This clone was counted once. The chain uses TRBV6-5 and TRBJ1-3, with TRBD1 identical over 9 bases. This CDR3 is built from 14 residues. CDR1 MNHEY and CDR2 SVGAGI come from the germline V gene. V was pared by 5 bases and J by 4 bases, with 3 bases of the junction left unmatched. CDR3 region: CASSGTGIGNTIYF. CDR3 in DNA: TGTGCCAGCAGTGGGACAGGGATAGGAAACACCATATATTTT.

V usage is TRBV5-4 and J usage is TRBJ2-7; 12 bases line up with TRBD2. J was trimmed by 1 base and V by 4 bases; bases with no gene match: 3. CDR1 is SGHNT and CDR2 is YYREEE in the germline V gene (reference sequence). CDR3 length: 15 amino acids. CDR3 loop: CASSLGLAGSYEQYF. In DNA, the CDR3 is TGTGCCAGCAGCCTCGGACTAGCGGGGTCCTACGAGCAGTACTTC.

V is TRBV30 and J is TRBJ2-1; 7 positions agree with TRBD2. The germline V gene has CDR1 GTSNPN and CDR2 SVGIG (reference sequence). The J segment lost 4 bases and the V segment lost 1 base, leaving 7 bases of the junction unmatched. The CDR3 contains 15 residues. Written as DNA, the CDR3 is TGTGCCTGGAGTGAAGGTAGCGGGTCTTACAATGAGCAGTTCTTC. Encoded protein: CAWSEGSGSYNEQFF.

The chain employs TRBV6-6 and TRBJ2-7; TRBD2 matches at 11 bases. This CDR3 has 16 amino acids. CDR1 and CDR2 (germline): MNHNY, SVGAGI (reference sequence). V lost 2 bases and J lost 3; bases outside the gene matches: 6. The CDR3 here is CASSYPPGTSGYEQYF. As DNA, the CDR3 is TGTGCCAGCAGTTACCCGCCCGGGACTAGCGGCTACGAGCAGTACTTC.

The rearrangement links TRBV2 to TRBJ2-5; 8 bases are a match to TRBD1. The ends lost 6 bases at V and 1 base at J; junction bases unmatched: 4. This CDR3 is 14 amino acids long. From germline, CDR1 is SNHLY and CDR2 FYNNEI. The CDR3 bases are TGTGCCAGCAGCCCGGACAGGGTCCAAGAGACCCAGTACTTC. This translates into CASSPDRVQETQYF.

The V call is TRBV11-2, the J call TRBJ2-3; D uncertain. Between the trimmed V and J ends, which lost 2 bases and 3 bases, there was a span of 3 bases. Germline CDR1 reads SGHAT; CDR2 reads FQNNGV. The CDR3 extends over 12 amino acids. CDR3: CASSLWTDTQYF. Here the CDR3 DNA reads TGTGCCAGCAGCTTATGGACAGATACGCAGTATTTT.

The J gene is TRBJ2-3, the V gene TRBV25-1; no clear D. CDR3 length equals 13 residues. V gave up 5 bases and J gave up 6 bases, with 12 bases separating them. CDR1 MGHDK and CDR2 SYGVNS come from the germline V gene. Here the CDR3 reads CASSPQSRDTQYF. The CDR3 nucleotides read TGTGCCAGCAGTCCCCAGTCCAGGGATACGCAGTATTTT.

This clone is a singleton in its sample. The V and J genes are TRBV19 and TRBJ2-3; D call uncertain. In germline, CDR1 is LNHDA, CDR2 SQIVND (reference sequence). Deletions cut 7 bases from V and 4 bases from J, with 21 bases between. This CDR3 region has 16 residues. The DNA of the CDR3 is TGTGCCAGTACACGTTCTACACTGCCTAACCCAGATACGCAGTATTTT. Translated: CASTRSTLPNPDTQYF.

This chain uses TRBV10-2 with TRBJ2-2; tentative D call: TRBD1 (5 bases). CDR1 WSHSY and CDR2 SAAADI come from the germline V gene. The V gene lost 6 bases and the J gene lost 6 bases, with 11 bases spanning the gap. The CDR3 has 13 residues. The CDR3 nucleotides read TGCGCCAGCAGCCAAACAGGTCCCGGGGAGCTGTTTTTT. Its protein is CASSQTGPGELFF.

The CDR3 loop is CASRGTSGGSTDTQYF. The DNA of the CDR3 is TGCGCCAGCAGAGGGACTAGCGGGGGGAGTACAGATACGCAGTATTTT. The rearrangement links TRBV5-1 to TRBJ2-3; 15 bases are shared with TRBD2. Trimming took 5 bases from V and 3 from J; bases not matched to a gene: 4. The CDR3 is 16 residues long. CDR1 is SGHRS, CDR2 YFSETQ, per germline.

The chain is built from TRBV5-4 and TRBJ2-7; 12 bases line up with TRBD1. Looked up from germline, CDR1 is SGHNT and CDR2 is YYREEE (reference sequence). The J segment lost 6 bases and the V segment lost 4 bases, leaving 14 bases of the junction unmatched. The CDR3 runs to 17 residues. The DNA for the CDR3 is TGTGCCAGCAGCCCACCGGGACAGGGGGCCCTACCGGGCGAGCAGTACTTC. It yields the protein CASSPPGQGALPGEQYF.

This chain uses TRBV19 with TRBJ2-3; TRBD1 aligns across 7 bases. The J segment lost 1 base and the V segment lost 4 bases, leaving 5 bases of the junction unmatched. CDR3 length equals 15 residues. The germline V gene has CDR1 LNHDA and CDR2 SQIVND (reference sequence). CDR3 DNA sequence: TGTGCCAGTAGTACCAATACAGGGGGCACAGATACGCAGTATTTT. It codes for CASSTNTGGTDTQYF. The whole variable domain, filled in from reference TRBV19 and TRBJ2-3, reads DGGITQSPKYLFRKEGQNVTLSCEQNLNHDAMYWYRQDPGQGLRLIYYSQIVNDFQKGDIAEGYSVSREKKESFPLTVTSAQKNPTAFYLCASSTNTGGTDTQYFGPGTRLTVL.

Comments on this clone: A junction end diverges from the germline sequence, so it may reflect a read error. CDR3 DNA: TGCGTCAGCAGCTTGGTCGGGGCCTCGGGGACTGAAGCTTTCTTT. Translating gives CVSSLVGASGTEAFF. The chain employs TRBV5-1 and TRBJ1-1; weak D call: TRBD1 (5 bases). The germline CDR1 and CDR2 sequences are SGHRS and YFSETQ. The CDR3 has 15 residues.

This clone was counted once. This chain links TRBV5-6 with TRBJ1-3; no reliable D call. Germline lookup yields CDR1 SGHDT and CDR2 YYEEEE. The CDR3 is made up of 15 amino acids. Trimming pared 5 bases from V and 0 bases from J, leaving 12 bases between. The CDR3 reads CASSTQANSGNTIYF. The CDR3 bases are TGTGCCAGCAGTACCCAGGCGAACTCTGGAAACACCATATATTTT. Full variable domain (rest looked up from reference TRBV5-6 and TRBJ1-3): DAGVTQSPTHLIKTRGQQVTLRCSPKSGHDTVSWYQQALGQGPQFIFQYYEEEERQRGNFPDRFSGHQFPNYSSELNVNALLLGDSALYLCASSTQANSGNTIYFGEGSWLTVV.

This clone was picked up one time. The rearrangement joins TRBV5-1 to TRBJ2-7; D gene uncertain. V was trimmed by 1 base and J by 0 bases, leaving 8 bases between them. Germline values: CDR1 SGHRS, CDR2 YFSETQ. The length of the CDR3 is 14 residues. The CDR3 nucleotides are TGCGCCAGCAGCTTGAGCTTACTCTCCTACGAGCAGTACTTC. Translating it yields CASSLSLLSYEQYF.

The chain recombines TRBV4-1 with TRBJ2-2; D ambiguous. The germline V gene has CDR1 MGHRA and CDR2 YSYEKL. V was pared by 1 base and J by 0 bases, with 6 bases between. This CDR3 is 15 amino acids long. The DNA for the CDR3 is TGCGCCAGCAGCCAAGTCCCGACGAACACCGGGGAGCTGTTTTTT. It is translated as CASSQVPTNTGELFF.

The chain joins TRBV9 to TRBJ1-2; 10 bases agree with TRBD1. In germline, CDR1 is SGDLS, CDR2 YYNGEE. This CDR3 is 16 amino acids long. V lost 0 bases to trimming and J lost 2 bases; unmatched junction nucleotides: 4. CDR3: CASSVDLTGGNYGYTF. The DNA for the CDR3 is TGTGCCAGCAGCGTAGACTTGACAGGGGGCAACTATGGCTACACCTTC. The entire variable domain, with the rest obtained from reference TRBV9 and TRBJ1-2, is as follows: DSGVTQTPKHLITATGQRVTLRCSPRSGDLSVYWYQQSLDQGLQFLIQYYNGEERAKGNILERFSAQQFPDLHSELNLSSLELGDSALYFCASSVDLTGGNYGYTFGSGTRLTVV.

The chain links TRBV6-5 to TRBJ2-3; D is uncertain. The V end lost 7 bases, the J end lost 1 base, and 9 bases lay between the germline ends. This CDR3 has 13 residues. Germline CDR1 reads MNHEY; CDR2 reads SVGAGI. CDR3 amino acids: CASNRVGTDTQYF. As DNA, the CDR3 is TGTGCCAGCAATAGGGTGGGCACAGATACGCAGTATTTT.

The chain couples TRBV19 to TRBJ1-6; D remains unclear. CDR3 length equals 13 residues. V lost 7 bases to trimming and J lost 9 bases, with 13 bases between them. From germline, CDR1 is LNHDA and CDR2 SQIVND (reference sequence). This CDR3 reads CASMEYMGSPLHF. For the CDR3, the DNA is TGTGCCAGTATGGAATATATGGGTTCACCCCTCCACTTT.

In nucleotides, the CDR3 is TGTGCCAGCAGCAAAGGGGACAGGGGATACGAGCAGTACTTC. Amino acids: CASSKGDRGYEQYF. The chain is built from TRBV5-8 and TRBJ2-7, with TRBD1 identical over 10 bases. The germline V gene has CDR1 SGHTS and CDR2 YDEGEE. After removal of 4 bases from V and 4 bases from J, the junction contained 5 bases not matched to a gene. This CDR3 region has 14 residues.

This chain connects TRBV11-2 to TRBJ2-7; tentatively, D is TRBD2 (5 bases). The V end was cut by 2 bases, the J end by 0 bases, with 14 bases between. Germline CDR1 reads SGHAT; CDR2 reads FQNNGV. The CDR3 runs to 16 residues. CDR3 DNA sequence: TGTGCCAGCAGCTTAACTTCGCGGAGGAGCTCCTACGAGCAGTACTTC. Translated: CASSLTSRRSSYEQYF.

V is TRBV5-1 and J is TRBJ2-1, with D perhaps assigned TRBD1 or TRBD2 (5 bases each). Germline CDR1 and CDR2: SGHRS and YFSETQ. V lost 2 bases to trimming and J lost 8 bases, with 14 bases between them. CDR3 length: 14 amino acids. The DNA for the CDR3 is TGCGCCAGCAGCTTCAACGGGGCACCAGATGAGCAGTTCTTC. This gives the protein CASSFNGAPDEQFF.